One T cell receptor (beta chain) is described in this entry. Antigen unknown. Sorted CD4+ subsets: naive, central memory, regulatory, stem cell-like memory (CD45RO/CCR7/CD25/CD127/CD95/CD27 panel). Of the isolated RNA, all was reverse transcribed, and so the sequenced material was expressed TCRB transcripts. Generated by immunoSEQ multiplex PCR, the TCRdb table keeps only in-frame clones and is missing some. Of 900,000 or so clones in the sample, under 20% were seen once. These data come from a study of beta chain features in type 1 diabetes. As for the study in general: Healthy donors resembled patients in age, gender and cell yields. Whole-study findings and limits: The naive, central memory and Treg TCRB repertoires showed an apparent similarity that was greater among patients than among healthy donors. PCR might favor shorter templates, equally in patients and controls.

Trimming pared 7 bases from V and 2 bases from J, leaving 15 bases between. Germline lookup yields CDR1 MDHEN and CDR2 SYDVKM. The CDR3 covers 15 residues. Specimen: naive CD4+ T cells from blood. This receptor was identified in a woman aged 18-30 years in good health. V is TRBV28 and J is TRBJ1-5; TRBD1 is a possible D gene (6 bases). CDR3 DNA: TGTGCCAGCACTACTGGGGGCGCGGGCAATCAGCCCCAGCATTTT. This translates into CASTTGGAGNQPQHF.